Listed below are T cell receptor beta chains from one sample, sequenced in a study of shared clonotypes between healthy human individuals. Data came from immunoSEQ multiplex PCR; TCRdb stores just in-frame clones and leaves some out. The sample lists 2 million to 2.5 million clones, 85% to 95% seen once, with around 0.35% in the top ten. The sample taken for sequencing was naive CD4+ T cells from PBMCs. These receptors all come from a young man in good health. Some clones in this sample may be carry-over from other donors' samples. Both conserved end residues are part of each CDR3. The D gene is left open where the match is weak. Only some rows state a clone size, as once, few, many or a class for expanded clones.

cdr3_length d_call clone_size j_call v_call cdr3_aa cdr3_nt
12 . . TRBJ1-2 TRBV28 CASSRGLLGYTF TGTGCCAGCAGCAGGGGCCTCTTGGGCTACACCTTC
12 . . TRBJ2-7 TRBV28 CASGTPAYEQYF TGTGCCAGCGGAACACCTGCCTACGAGCAGTACTTC
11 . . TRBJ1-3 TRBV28 CASSPGNTIYF TGTGCCAGCAGCCCGGGAAACACCATATATTTT
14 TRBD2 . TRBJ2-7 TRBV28 CASRKREDRYEQYF TGTGCCAGCAGAAAGCGGGAGGACCGTTACGAGCAGTACTTC
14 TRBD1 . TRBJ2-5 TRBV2 CASRSGQGQETQYF TGTGCCAGCAGGTCAGGACAGGGACAAGAGACCCAGTACTTC
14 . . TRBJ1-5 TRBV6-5 CASTPRGGSQPQHF TGTGCCAGCACCCCCCGGGGGGGGAGTCAGCCCCAGCATTTT
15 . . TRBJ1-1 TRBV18 CASSRSVETNTEAFF TGTGCCAGCTCTCGTTCAGTAGAGACCAACACTGAAGCTTTCTTT
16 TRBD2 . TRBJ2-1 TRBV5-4 CASRPGTSGRAGEQFF TGTGCCAGCAGACCGGGGACTAGCGGGAGGGCAGGTGAGCAGTTCTTC
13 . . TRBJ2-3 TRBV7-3 CASSLGSSDTQYF TGTGCCAGCAGCTTAGGAAGCTCAGATACGCAGTATTTT
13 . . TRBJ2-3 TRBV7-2 CASSFGETDTQYF TGTGCCAGCAGCTTTGGGGAAACAGATACGCAGTATTTT
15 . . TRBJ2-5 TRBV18 CASSPRAELQETQYF TGTGCCAGCTCACCACGGGCGGAACTCCAAGAGACCCAGTACTTC
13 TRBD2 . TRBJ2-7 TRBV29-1 CSALTSGYYEQYF TGCAGCGCCCTGACTAGCGGGTACTACGAGCAGTACTTC
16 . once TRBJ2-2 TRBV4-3 CASSQRGLQNTGELFF TGCGCCAGCAGCCAGCGGGGACTCCAGAACACCGGGGAGCTGTTTTTT
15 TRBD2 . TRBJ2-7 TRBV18 CASSPPGTRGYEQYF TGTGCCAGCTCACCGCCCGGGACTAGGGGATACGAGCAGTACTTC
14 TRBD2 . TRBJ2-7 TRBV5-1 CASNPGTTSYEQYF TGCGCCAGCAACCCCGGGACTACCTCCTACGAGCAGTACTTC
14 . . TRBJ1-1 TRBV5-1 CASSHQEMNTEAFF TGCGCCAGCAGCCACCAGGAGATGAACACTGAAGCTTTCTTT
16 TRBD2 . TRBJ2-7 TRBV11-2 CASSLEAGGAPYEQYF TGTGCCAGCAGCTTAGAGGCGGGGGGAGCGCCGTACGAGCAGTACTTC
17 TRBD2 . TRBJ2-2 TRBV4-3 CASSNEYSGLASGELFF TGCGCCAGCAGCAATGAGTACTCGGGACTAGCATCCGGGGAGCTGTTTTTT
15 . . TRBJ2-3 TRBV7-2 CASSLIGTGTDTQYF TGTGCCAGCAGCTTAATCGGGACGGGCACAGATACGCAGTATTTT
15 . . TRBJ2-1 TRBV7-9 CASSPTSSPLAEQFF TGTGCCAGCAGCCCCACTAGTTCCCCGCTGGCTGAGCAGTTCTTC
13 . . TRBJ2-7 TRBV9 CASSPDIRGEQYF TGTGCCAGCAGCCCCGACATCCGAGGGGAGCAGTACTTC
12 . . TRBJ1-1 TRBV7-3 CASSLTGTEAFF TGTGCCAGCAGCTTAACGGGGACTGAAGCTTTCTTT
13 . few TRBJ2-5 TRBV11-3 CASSLDRGETQYF TGTGCCAGCAGCTTAGATCGGGGGGAGACCCAGTACTTC
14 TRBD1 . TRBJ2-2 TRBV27 CASSFFRGPGELFF TGTGCCAGCAGTTTTTTTAGGGGGCCCGGGGAGCTGTTTTTT
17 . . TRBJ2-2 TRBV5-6 CASSRRSLPANTGELFF TGTGCCAGCAGCAGAAGATCGTTGCCGGCTAACACCGGGGAGCTGTTTTTT
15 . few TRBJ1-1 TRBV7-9 CASSRELTPNTEAFF TGTGCCAGCAGCCGAGAACTCACACCGAACACTGAAGCTTTCTTT
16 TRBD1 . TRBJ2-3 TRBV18 CASSLGTGLPTDTQYF TGTGCCAGCTCCCTTGGGACAGGGCTGCCCACAGATACGCAGTATTTT
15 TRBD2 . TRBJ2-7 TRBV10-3 CAISGRGGVPYEQYF TGTGCCATCAGTGGACGGGGGGGGGTTCCCTACGAGCAGTACTTC
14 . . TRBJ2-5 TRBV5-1 CASSLGQAQETQYF TGCGCCAGCAGCTTGGGACAGGCCCAAGAGACCCAGTACTTC
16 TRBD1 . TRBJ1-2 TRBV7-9 CASSSRDRANNYGYTF TGTGCCAGCAGCTCCCGGGACAGGGCAAATAACTATGGCTACACCTTC
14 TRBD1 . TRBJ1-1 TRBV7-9 CASSPNAGGTEAFF TGTGCCAGCAGCCCGAACGCAGGGGGCACTGAAGCTTTCTTT
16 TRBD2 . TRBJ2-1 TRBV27 CASRFLGTSGFYEQFF TGTGCCAGCAGATTCCTTGGGACTAGCGGGTTCTATGAGCAGTTCTTC
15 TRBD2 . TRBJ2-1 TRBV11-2 CASSPLAGDYNEQFF TGTGCCAGCAGCCCACTAGCGGGAGATTACAATGAGCAGTTCTTC
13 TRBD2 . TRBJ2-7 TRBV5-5 CASSFRREREQYF TGTGCCAGCAGTTTCCGGCGGGAGAGGGAGCAGTACTTC